One sample yielded the 27 T cell receptor beta chains listed below, sequenced in a study of cytomegalovirus exposure and HLA in healthy donors. The PCR made use of 60 Vbeta and 13 Jbeta primers. Profiling relied on immunoSEQ multiplex PCR, and the TCRdb table lists in-frame clones only, not all of them. The sample records roughly 170,000 clones, just under 80% being singletons. The specimen was PBMCs. The receptors shown here come from a man aged 25-40 years in good health and CMV-seronegative.

The chain carries TRBV5-1 and TRBJ1-4; possibly TRBD1 for D (5 bases). Trimming took off 3 bases at V and 6 bases at J, with 15 bases between the two ends. Germline V gives CDR1 SGHRS, CDR2 YFSETQ. This CDR3 comprises 15 residues. CDR3 in amino acids: CASSSQNRRDEKLFF. Written as DNA, the CDR3 is TGCGCCAGCAGCTCCCAGAACAGGAGAGATGAAAAACTGTTTTTT.

V is TRBV5-4 and J is TRBJ1-6, with D possibly being TRBD1 (5 bases). The CDR3 is 16 residues long. The germline V gene encodes CDR1 SGHNT and CDR2 YYREEE (reference sequence). Trimming pared 0 bases from V and 8 bases from J, leaving 15 bases between. CDR3 protein: CASSLEFGGRDSPLHF. In DNA form, the CDR3 reads TGTGCCAGCAGCTTGGAGTTTGGGGGGAGGGATTCACCCCTCCACTTT.

The gene calls are TRBV7-2 and TRBJ1-2, with 8 bases matching TRBD1. V shed 3 bases and J 5 bases; nucleotides not matched to a gene: 5. The CDR3 is made up of 14 amino acids. Germline-derived CDR1 and CDR2 are SGHTA and FQGNSA. The CDR3 DNA sequence: TGTGCCAGCAGCTTGTCACAGGGGGTATATGGCTACACCTTC. This sequence encodes CASSLSQGVYGYTF.

The DNA of the CDR3 is TGCAGTGCTAGATTGGCAGGGGGTTTCTTCTTC. Translation gives CSARLAGGFFF. The chain links TRBV20-1 to TRBJ2-1; 7 bases fit TRBD1. Germline V gives CDR1 DFQATT, CDR2 SNEGSKA (reference sequence). J was trimmed by 16 bases and V by 2 bases; bases with no gene match: 8. The CDR3 loop spans 11 amino acids.

The chain uses TRBV5-1 and TRBJ2-7; 8 bases agree with TRBD1. The germline gives CDR1 SGHRS, CDR2 YFSETQ. The CDR3 has 13 amino acids. Unmatched junction bases numbered 5, after V lost 2 bases and J lost 7 bases. In nucleotides, the CDR3 is TGCGCCAGCAGCTTCGGACAGGGTAAGGAGCAGTACTTC. This gives the protein CASSFGQGKEQYF.

The rearrangement uses TRBV4-1 and TRBJ2-7; 12 bases align to TRBD1. CDR1 is MGHRA, CDR2 YSYEKL, per germline. This CDR3 contains 15 residues. V was clipped by 6 bases and J by 0 bases; unmatched bases: 3. The CDR3 DNA follows: TGCGCCAGCAGAGGGACAGGGGGCAGCTCCTACGAGCAGTACTTC. Residues: CASRGTGGSSYEQYF.

Comments on this clone: Distinct nucleotide sequences in the sample also encode this CDR3. This sequence joins TRBV28 and TRBJ2-7; 13 bases align to TRBD2. Trimming removed 6 bases from V and 4 bases from J; junction bases left unmatched: 6. Germline lookup yields CDR1 MDHEN and CDR2 SYDVKM. This CDR3 comprises 15 residues. CDR3 residues: CASSLLAGGPYEQYF. For the CDR3, the DNA is TGTGCCAGCAGCTTACTAGCGGGAGGGCCGTACGAGCAGTACTTC.

J is TRBJ2-7 and V is TRBV5-1; 7 nucleotides line up with TRBD2. After removal of 1 base from V and 2 bases from J, the junction contained 3 bases not matched to a gene. This CDR3 has 14 residues. Per germline, CDR1 SGHRS and CDR2 YFSETQ. CDR3 nucleotides: TGCGCCAGCAGCTTGAGCGGGATAACCTACGAGCAGTACTTC. Its protein product is CASSLSGITYEQYF.

V is TRBV18 and J is TRBJ2-3, with 7 nucleotides matching TRBD2. J was trimmed by 3 bases and V by 7 bases; bases with no gene match: 7. The CDR3 is 14 residues long. CDR1 is KGHSH, CDR2 LQKENI, per germline. The DNA for the CDR3 is TGTGCCAGCTTTCTAGGACTAGAAACAGATACGCAGTATTTT. Protein sequence: CASFLGLETDTQYF.

The chain links TRBV4-1 to TRBJ1-2; TRBD1 aligns across 12 bases. CDR3 length equals 15 residues. V lost 4 bases to trimming and J lost 8 bases; unmatched junction nucleotides: 8. CDR1 MGHRA and CDR2 YSYEKL come from the germline V gene. The CDR3 region has the DNA TGCGCCAGCAGCCCCCCGGGACAGGGGGCGGCAGGCTACACCTTC. As protein: CASSPPGQGAAGYTF.

This sequence joins TRBV7-2 and TRBJ2-1; possible D gene TRBD2, 5 bases. The CDR3 sequence is 15 residues long. Deletions cut 7 bases from V and 1 base from J, with 14 bases between. CDR1 is SGHTA and CDR2 is FQGNSA in the germline V gene. Here the CDR3 reads CASKVYGESYNEQFF. In DNA form, the CDR3 reads TGTGCCAGCAAGGTCTACGGGGAGTCCTACAATGAGCAGTTCTTC.

The chain uses TRBV7-9 and TRBJ2-7; TRBD2 is a possible D gene (5 bases). Germline V gives CDR1 SEHNR, CDR2 FQNEAQ (reference sequence). Trimming left V 0 bases short and J 4 bases short, with 10 bases between. CDR3 length: 14 amino acids. CDR3 nucleotide sequence: TGTGCCAGCAGCTTAGCGGGAGCCCCATACGAGCAGTACTTC. The encoded protein is CASSLAGAPYEQYF.

The rearrangement joins TRBV6-1 to TRBJ2-7, with TRBD2 matching 8 bases. The CDR3 is 15 amino acids. V lost 2 bases, J lost 4 bases, and 7 bases stayed unmatched. Germline assignment: CDR1 MNHNS and CDR2 SASEGT. The CDR3 reads CASSEPRGGHYEQYF. CDR3 DNA sequence: TGTGCCAGCAGTGAACCCCGGGGGGGCCATTACGAGCAGTACTTC.

The chain employs TRBV4-3 and TRBJ2-7, with D possibly TRBD2 on 5 matching bases. V lost 3 bases and J 2 bases, leaving 17 bases between the germline ends. The length of the CDR3 is 16 residues. CDR1 and CDR2 from the germline V gene are LGHNA and YSLEER. CDR3: CASSHDDYLLTYEQYF. DNA for the CDR3: TGCGCCAGCAGCCATGACGACTACCTCCTTACCTACGAGCAGTACTTC.

The V call is TRBV9, the J call TRBJ2-5, with TRBD2 matching over 8 bases. V was pared by 3 bases and J by 4 bases, with 8 bases of the junction left unmatched. From germline, CDR1 is SGDLS and CDR2 YYNGEE. The CDR3 extends over 15 amino acids. The CDR3 loop reads CASSASGTSAETQYF. In DNA form, the CDR3 reads TGTGCCAGCAGCGCCAGCGGGACTAGTGCAGAGACCCAGTACTTC. The complete variable domain, with remaining parts taken from reference TRBV9 and TRBJ2-5, reads DSGVTQTPKHLITATGQRVTLRCSPRSGDLSVYWYQQSLDQGLQFLIQYYNGEERAKGNILERFSAQQFPDLHSELNLSSLELGDSALYFCASSASGTSAETQYFGPGTRLLVL.

The rearrangement joins TRBV9 to TRBJ1-1; a weak D match, TRBD1 (5 bases). CDR3 length: 14 residues. V gave up 4 bases and J gave up 7 bases, with 17 bases separating them. Germline CDR1 is SGDLS and CDR2 is YYNGEE. The CDR3 bases are TGTGCCAGCAGCATTAGCAGGGATTCGAATGAAGCTTTCTTT. Translation gives CASSISRDSNEAFF.

This chain joins TRBV5-6 and TRBJ1-2; D uncertain. CDR3 length equals 15 residues. V gave up 5 bases and J gave up 4 bases, with 18 bases separating them. Germline V CDR1 and CDR2: SGHDT, YYEEEE. The CDR3 region is CASSIYVISGYGYTF. The CDR3, as DNA: TGTGCCAGCAGTATTTATGTGATTTCGGGCTATGGCTACACCTTC. Combining the CDR3 with reference TRBV5-6 and TRBJ1-2 gives the whole variable domain DAGVTQSPTHLIKTRGQQVTLRCSPKSGHDTVSWYQQALGQGPQFIFQYYEEEERQRGNFPDRFSGHQFPNYSSELNVNALLLGDSALYLCASSIYVISGYGYTFGSGTRLTVV.

The gene calls are TRBV27 and TRBJ1-6; 7 bases agree with TRBD1. This CDR3 contains 13 residues. V trimming: 7 bases; J trimming: 6 bases; junction bases outside the gene matches: 3. The V gene's germline CDR1 is MNHEY and CDR2 SMNVEV (reference sequence). In DNA form, the CDR3 reads TGTGCCAGCATGACAGGGTTTAATTCACCCCTCCACTTT. It is translated as CASMTGFNSPLHF.

This clone was counted a single time. V is TRBV6-4 and J is TRBJ1-2; TRBD1 matches at 10 bases. The V segment lost 8 bases and the J segment 5 bases; nucleotides outside the gene matches: 14. This CDR3 comprises 16 residues. Germline V gene data show CDR1 as MRHNA and CDR2 as SNTAGT. The CDR3 DNA follows: TGTGCCAGCGGGGTCGAGACAGGGGGCGCTCGGTATGGCTACACCTTC. This translates into CASGVETGGARYGYTF.

The CDR3, as DNA: TGTGCCAGCAGCCGTCCGGGGGAAAAACTGTTTTTT. It codes for CASSRPGEKLFF. The J gene is TRBJ1-4, the V gene TRBV28; no clear D. The germline V and J ends were trimmed by 6 bases and 8 bases, with 10 bases remaining between them. Per the germline V gene, CDR1 is MDHEN and CDR2 is SYDVKM. The CDR3 is 12 amino acids.

The chain couples TRBV4-3 to TRBJ2-3, with D perhaps matching TRBD2 (6 bases). This CDR3 is 14 amino acids long. V lost 4 bases and J 3 bases, leaving 11 bases between the germline ends. CDR1 and CDR2 (germline): LGHNA, YSLEER. In nucleotides, the CDR3 is TGCGCCAGCAGCCGGGAGGTAGCGACAGATACGCAGTATTTT. This codes for CASSREVATDTQYF.

This clone showed up just a few times. V and J are TRBV19 and TRBJ2-1; 10 nucleotides agree with TRBD2. V gave up 0 bases and J gave up 6 bases; unmatched junction bases: 8. The CDR3 runs to 17 residues. Germline V gene sequence: CDR1 LNHDA, CDR2 SQIVND (reference sequence). The CDR3 nucleotides read TGTGCCAGTAGTATAGATCTCGCTAGCGGGAGCGTCAATGAGCAGTTCTTC. Its protein product is CASSIDLASGSVNEQFF.

The rearrangement uses TRBV9 and TRBJ1-6; 7 nucleotides match TRBD1. V was clipped by 0 bases and J by 6 bases; unmatched bases: 6. The CDR3 length is 16 residues. Germline V CDR1 and CDR2: SGDLS, YYNGEE. The CDR3 nucleotides are TGTGCCAGCAGCGTAGGGCCAGGGGGATTTAATTCACCCCTCCACTTT. Protein: CASSVGPGGFNSPLHF.

The rearrangement joins TRBV4-2 to TRBJ2-2; 9 bases line up with TRBD2. CDR1 LGHNA and CDR2 YNFKEQ come from the germline V gene. This CDR3 has 18 amino acids. V trimming: 4 bases; J trimming: 2 bases; junction bases outside the gene matches: 11. The CDR3 reads CASSLLPSGRSNTGELFF. The CDR3 nucleotides are TGTGCCAGCAGCCTTCTCCCGAGCGGGAGGTCTAACACCGGGGAGCTGTTTTTT.

The chain employs TRBV6-4 and TRBJ2-3, with 7 bases fitting TRBD2. The CDR3 is 15 residues long. With V trimmed by 6 bases and J by 6 bases, 12 bases remained unmatched. Germline loops: CDR1 MRHNA, CDR2 SNTAGT. CDR3 nucleotide sequence: TGTGCCAGCAGAGCTCTAGCGGACTCTGCGGATACGCAGTATTTT. Translated, it gives CASRALADSADTQYF.

This chain uses TRBV5-1 with TRBJ1-5; 8 bases are shared with TRBD1. V dropped 4 bases and J dropped 5; count of bases not matched to a gene: 8. The CDR3 has 15 residues. Germline CDR1 reads SGHRS; CDR2 reads YFSETQ. The CDR3 coding sequence is TGCGCCAGCAGCCCGGGGACAGGCCAGGATCAGCCCCAGCATTTT. Translation gives CASSPGTGQDQPQHF.

The rearrangement joins TRBV11-2 to TRBJ1-4, with a possible D match to TRBD1 (6 bases). The CDR3 is 15 residues long. V was cut by 2 bases and J by 6 bases, with 13 bases left in between. Germline V gene data show CDR1 as SGHAT and CDR2 as FQNNGV. CDR3 sequence (DNA): TGTGCCAGCAGCTTAAACCCACAGGGTGATGAAAAACTGTTTTTT. It encodes CASSLNPQGDEKLFF.